The 17 T cell receptor beta chains presented below share a single source sample, sequenced in a study of T cells after yellow fever vaccination. TCRdb ran MiXCR on the 5' RACE reads and lists one entry per CDR3 protein. The sample includes under 200,000 distinct CDR3 sequences, approximately 10% seen only once; the top ten take 30% to 45%. Material: CD8+ T cells sorted from PBMCs, obtained 15 days after the yellow fever booster vaccination. The source is a young man who received the YFV17D yellow fever vaccine.

The J gene is TRBJ2-7, the V gene TRBV27; TRBD1 might be the D (6 bases). Germline CDR1 MNHEY, CDR2 SMNVEV (reference sequence). V was shortened by 2 bases and J by 0 bases, with 11 bases between the two germline ends. CDR3 length equals 15 residues. In DNA form, the CDR3 reads TGTGCCAGCAGTTTAACAGGGTTCAGCTCCTACGAGCAGTACGTC. This sequence encodes CASSLTGFSSYEQYV.

This clonotype appeared a few times. The rearrangement joins TRBV12-3 or TRBV12-4 to TRBJ2-1; 7 bases agree with TRBD2. V trimming: 4 bases; J trimming: 7 bases; junction bases outside the gene matches: 4. The CDR3 extends over 13 amino acids. The CDR3, as DNA: TGTGCCAGCAGTTGGGGGGGGATGAATGAGCAGTTCTTC. Translated: CASSWGGMNEQFF.

The chain carries TRBV20-1 and TRBJ2-7; 10 bases match TRBD1. With 5 bases clipped from V and 4 bases from J, the junction kept 8 bases outside the gene matches. This CDR3 contains 14 residues. Germline V CDR1 and CDR2: DFQATT, SNEGSKA (reference sequence). The CDR3 region is CSAELRDRGYEQYF. The CDR3 nucleotides are TGCAGTGCTGAACTCCGGGACAGGGGTTACGAGCAGTACTTC.

This clonotype was counted only a few times. The rearrangement uses TRBV9 and TRBJ1-5; 8 bases are shared with TRBD1. Per germline, CDR1 SGDLS and CDR2 YYNGEE. The V segment lost 4 bases and the J segment 1 base; nucleotides outside the gene matches: 4. This CDR3 region has 15 residues. DNA for the CDR3: TGTGCCAGCAGCCTACAGGGGGTGAGCAATCAGCCCCAGCATTTT. This codes for CASSLQGVSNQPQHF.

This clonotype occurred a few times. V gene TRBV9 combines with J gene TRBJ2-3; 8 nucleotides agree with TRBD2. This CDR3 has 17 amino acids. V shed 0 bases and J 1 base; nucleotides not matched to a gene: 7. CDR1 and CDR2 (germline): SGDLS, YYNGEE. CDR3 protein: CASSVDPSGPCTDTQYF. DNA for the CDR3: TGTGCCAGCAGCGTAGATCCTAGCGGGCCGTGCACAGATACGCAGTATTTT.

The table lists this clonotype with a few counts. This chain joins TRBV20-1 and TRBJ2-7, with TRBD2 as a possible D gene (9 bases). CDR1 is DFQATT and CDR2 is SNEGSKA in the germline V gene (reference sequence). The CDR3 sequence is 16 residues long. The CDR3 DNA is TGCAGCGCAGGGGGCAGGCTAGCGGGGAGCTCCTACGAGCAGTACGTC. Protein: CSAGGRLAGSSYEQYV.

This clonotype was seen a few times. The chain employs TRBV12-5 and TRBJ1-6, with no clear D. The CDR3 runs to 15 residues. The ends were cut back, 2 bases at V and 5 bases at J, with 10 bases in the middle. Germline V gives CDR1 LGHNT, CDR2 FRNRAP. The CDR3 region has the DNA TGTGCTAGTGGTTTGTCACAGCCTAATAATTCACCCCTCCACTTT. Translation gives CASGLSQPNNSPLHF.

This chain joins TRBV7-9 and TRBJ2-5, with TRBD2 matching 12 bases. V shed 5 bases, J shed 5 bases, and the junction held 12 bases outside the gene matches. CDR3 size: 17 residues. Germline CDR1 and CDR2: SEHNR and FQNEAQ (reference sequence). The CDR3 coding sequence is TGTGCCAGCAGCCCGACTCTAGCGGGGGGGCCGGGGGAGACCCAGTACTTC. This translates into CASSPTLAGGPGETQYF.

The rearrangement joins TRBV28 to TRBJ2-5; 7 bases match TRBD2. Germline values: CDR1 MDHEN, CDR2 SYDVKM. The ends lost 3 bases at V and 0 bases at J; junction bases unmatched: 1. The CDR3 has 14 amino acids. Written as DNA, the CDR3 is TGTGCCAGCAGTTTGGGACTAAACCAAGAGACCCAGTACTTC. Its translation is CASSLGLNQETQYF.

The J gene is TRBJ1-2, the V gene TRBV6-2 or TRBV6-3; D unresolved. Germline assignment: CDR1 MNHEY and CDR2 SVGEGT. This CDR3 contains 15 residues. Trimming took off 5 bases at V and 4 bases at J, with 17 bases between the two ends. The CDR3 DNA follows: TGTGCCAGCAGTCACCCGCCGGGTCCCATCTATGGCTACACCTTC. It is translated as CASSHPPGPIYGYTF.

This clonotype was picked up many times. The chain recombines TRBV12-3 or TRBV12-4 with TRBJ2-5, with 8 bases that match TRBD2. The length of the CDR3 is 15 residues. Trimming cost V 5 bases and J 3 bases; bases outside gene matches: 8. DNA for the CDR3: TGTGCCAGCAGTCCGGGGACTAGTGGAAAAGAGACCCAGTACTTC. Translation gives CASSPGTSGKETQYF.

This clonotype has just a few counts. The genes are TRBV27 and TRBJ1-1, with D uncertain. Per the germline V gene, CDR1 is MNHEY and CDR2 is SMNVEV (reference sequence). The length of the CDR3 is 14 residues. The V and J ends lost 7 bases and 2 bases respectively, with 14 bases between them. The CDR3 sequence is CASIPSLINTEAFF. The DNA of the CDR3 is TGTGCCAGCATTCCCAGCCTCATTAACACTGAAGCTTTCTTT.

This chain links TRBV20-1 with TRBJ2-7; D tentatively reads TRBD1 or TRBD2 (5 bases each). V was pared by 5 bases and J by 2 bases, with 16 bases between. Germline V CDR1 and CDR2: DFQATT, SNEGSKA (reference sequence). This CDR3 spans 14 amino acids. The CDR3 bases are TGCAGTGCTGGGCTAGGGACCCTCACCTACGAGCAGTACTTC. Its protein product is CSAGLGTLTYEQYF.

This clonotype was observed a handful of times. The CDR3 DNA follows: TGCAGCGTTGAAGATCGGAAGGGCTATAACTATGGCTACACCTTC. It codes for CSVEDRKGYNYGYTF. The chain joins TRBV29-1 to TRBJ1-2; D is undetermined. This CDR3 is built from 15 residues. Per the germline V gene, CDR1 is SQVTM and CDR2 is ANQGSEA. Trimming took 0 bases from V and 1 from J, leaving 12 bases between them.

This clonotype has at least ten counts. The J gene is TRBJ2-7, the V gene TRBV2; D may be TRBD2 (5 bases). Trimming cost V 6 bases and J 9 bases, with 18 bases left between them. CDR3 size: 13 residues. Germline CDR1 and CDR2: SNHLY and FYNNEI. Here the CDR3 DNA reads TGTGCCAGCAGGGGCCGACTCGCCGAGGGGCAGTACGTC. Translation gives CASRGRLAEGQYV.

This clonotype was seen more than once but under ten times. V is TRBV4-1 and J is TRBJ2-5; the match to TRBD1 covers 11 bases. This CDR3 region has 15 residues. Germline V gene lookup returns CDR1 MGHRA and CDR2 YSYEKL. V was pared by 4 bases and J by 1 base, with 2 bases of the junction left unmatched. CDR3 protein: CASSPDRGLQETQYF. DNA of the CDR3: TGCGCCAGCAGCCCGGACAGGGGGCTCCAAGAGACCCAGTACTTC.

This clonotype occurred many times. V is TRBV12-3 or TRBV12-4 and J is TRBJ1-5; 9 bases map to TRBD1. The CDR3 is 16 amino acids. V trimming: 7 bases; J trimming: 2 bases; junction bases outside the gene matches: 9. The CDR3 DNA reads as TGTGCCAGCAAGTTTGAGGGACAGGGACGCAATCAGCCCCAGCATTTT. Translated, it gives CASKFEGQGRNQPQHF.